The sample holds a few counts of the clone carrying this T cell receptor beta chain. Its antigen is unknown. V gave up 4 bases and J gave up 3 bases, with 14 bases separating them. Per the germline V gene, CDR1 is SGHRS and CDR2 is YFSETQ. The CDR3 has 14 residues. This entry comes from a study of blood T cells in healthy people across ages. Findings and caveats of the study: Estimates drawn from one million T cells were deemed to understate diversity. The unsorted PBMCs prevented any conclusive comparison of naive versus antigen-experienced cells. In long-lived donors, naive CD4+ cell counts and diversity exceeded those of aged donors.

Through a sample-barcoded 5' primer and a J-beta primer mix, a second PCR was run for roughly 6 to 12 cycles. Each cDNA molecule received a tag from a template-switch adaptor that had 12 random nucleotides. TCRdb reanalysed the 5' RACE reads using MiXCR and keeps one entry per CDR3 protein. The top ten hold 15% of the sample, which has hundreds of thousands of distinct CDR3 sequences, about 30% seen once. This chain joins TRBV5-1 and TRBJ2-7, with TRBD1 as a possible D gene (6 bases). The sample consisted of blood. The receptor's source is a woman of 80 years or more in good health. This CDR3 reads CASSNQGQCYEQYF. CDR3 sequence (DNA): TGCGCCAGCAGCAACCAAGGACAGTGCTACGAGCAGTACTTC.